This TCR beta chain stems from a study of blood T cells in healthy people across ages. With regard to this clonotype: Its antigen remains unknown.

Regarding the study as a whole: No conclusive comparison of naive versus antigen-experienced cells was possible with unsorted PBMCs.

This CDR3 region has 17 residues. V was clipped by 1 base and J by 0 bases, with 11 bases between them. CDR1 is SGHRS, CDR2 YFSETQ, per germline. A J-beta primer mix and a sample-barcoded 5' primer were used in a second PCR of roughly 7 to 12 cycles. MiXCR, applied by TCRdb to the 5' RACE reads, yields one record per CDR3 protein. The sample includes hundreds of thousands of distinct CDR3 sequences, more than 25% of them seen just once. This sample was shared with a second study, whose subject was T cells of mothers and their children.

This TCR was recovered from a boy aged 5-17 years in good health. The V and J genes are TRBV5-1 and TRBJ2-6; D unresolved. Sequenced sample: blood. In nucleotides, the CDR3 is TGCGCCAGCAGCTTGAGAGTCTTGAACTCTGGGGCCAACGTCCTGACTTTC. This sequence encodes CASSLRVLNSGANVLTF.